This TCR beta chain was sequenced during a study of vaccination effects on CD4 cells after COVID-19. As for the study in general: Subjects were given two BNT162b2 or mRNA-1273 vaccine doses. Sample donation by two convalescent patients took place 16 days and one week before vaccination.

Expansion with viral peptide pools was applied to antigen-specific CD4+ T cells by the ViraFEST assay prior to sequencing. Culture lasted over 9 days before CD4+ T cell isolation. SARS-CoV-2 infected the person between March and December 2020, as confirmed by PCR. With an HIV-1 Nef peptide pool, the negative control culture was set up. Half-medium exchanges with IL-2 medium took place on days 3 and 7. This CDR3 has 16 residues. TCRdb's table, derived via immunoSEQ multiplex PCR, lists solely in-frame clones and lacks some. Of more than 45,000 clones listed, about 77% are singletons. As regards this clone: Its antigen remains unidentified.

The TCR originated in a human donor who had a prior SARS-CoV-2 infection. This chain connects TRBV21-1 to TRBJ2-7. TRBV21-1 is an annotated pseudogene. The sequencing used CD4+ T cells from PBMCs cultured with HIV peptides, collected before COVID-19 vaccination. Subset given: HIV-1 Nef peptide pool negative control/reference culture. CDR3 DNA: TGTGCCAGCAGCCCCTACTCCAGTCTTAGCTCCTACGAGCAGTACTTC. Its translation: CASSPYSSLSSYEQYF.